This TCR beta chain was captured by sequencing in a study of CD8+CD57+ T cells in acquired aplastic anemia. As for the study in general: DNA from sorted CD4+ and CD8+ cells averaged about 3.2 ug. Average CD4+ read depth in healthy donors was 10 million to 12 million reads.

Study results and limitations: A significant difference in CD8+ Simpson's diversity between patients and controls was not found. Patients and controls were found to share twenty-nine CD8+ CDR3 sequences.

This clonotype was counted ten times or more. The target antigen is unknown. This CDR3 is 14 amino acids long. Germline V lookup: CDR1 DFQATT, CDR2 SNEGSKA (reference sequence). Trimming at V came to 0 bases and at J to 5 bases, leaving 2 bases not matched to a gene. Template material for TCR beta VDJ and CDR3 profiling consisted of genomic DNA. From the reads, TCRdb called clonotypes with MiXCR, one entry per CDR3 protein. The sample holds 150,000 to 200,000 distinct CDR3 sequences, roughly 47% seen once. V usage is TRBV20-1 and J usage is TRBJ2-3, with TRBD2 identical over 10 bases. Sequencing input: sorted CD4+, CD8+, or CD8+CD57+ T cells (not recorded which) from PBMCs. This receptor was taken from a human donor in good health. CDR3 sequence (DNA): TGCAGTGCTAGAGAGAGCGGGAGGGGAGATACGCAGTATTTT. This codes for CSARESGRGDTQYF.